This is a list of T cell receptor beta chains from one sample in a study of T cell responses to AZD1222 COVID-19 vaccine. Generated by immunoSEQ multiplex PCR, the TCRdb table keeps only in-frame clones and is missing some. The sample has around 140,000 clones; 85% to 90% are singletons. Sequencing was performed on peripheral blood, taken on day 0 of AZD1222 vaccination. Receptor source: an adult in good health. CDR3s include the opening cysteine and the closing phenylalanine or tryptophan. A D gene is named only where the DNA matches it firmly. Clone size is stated in some rows and not others, as once, few, many or a class when expanded.

clone size	D gene	J gene	V gene	CDR3 DNA	CDR3 protein
few	-	TRBJ2-6	TRBV5-6	TGTGCCAGCAGCTTGGCCGGTTACTCTGGGGCCAACGTCCTGACTTTC	CASSLAGYSGANVLTF
-	-	TRBJ1-1	TRBV7-3	TGTGCCAGCAGCCTAACTTTCGGGGGTGTCACTGAAGCTTTCTTT	CASSLTFGGVTEAFF
-	-	TRBJ1-6	TRBV25-1	TGTGCCAGCAGTACTACCGGGACCGGTAATAATTCACCCCTCCACTTT	CASSTTGTGNNSPLHF
-	TRBD2	TRBJ2-7	TRBV5-5	TGTGCCAGCAGCATTACTAGCGGGGTCGCCTACGAGCAGTACTTC	CASSITSGVAYEQYF
-	-	TRBJ2-7	TRBV27	TGTGCCAGCAGTTTCCGACAGCACTACGAGCAGTACTTC	CASSFRQHYEQYF
-	-	TRBJ2-4	TRBV30	TGTGCCTGGAGTGTACCCGACAGTCCAGCCAAAAACATTCAGTACTTC	CAWSVPDSPAKNIQYF
-	-	TRBJ1-2	TRBV29-1	TGCAGCGTTGAAGATCCCCGGGTAAACTATGGCTACACCTTC	CSVEDPRVNYGYTF
once	-	TRBJ1-1	TRBV13	TGTGCCAGCAGCCCGAATGGGGGAAGGAGCACTGAAGCTTTCTTT	CASSPNGGRSTEAFF
-	TRBD1	TRBJ2-7	TRBV9	TGTGCCAGCAGCGTAGGGGAGGACAGGGTATCCTACGAGCAGTACTTC	CASSVGEDRVSYEQYF
-	TRBD2	TRBJ2-2	TRBV7-3	TGTGCCAGCAGCCCCGGTTGGACTAGCGGGAACATCGGGGAGCTGTTTTTT	CASSPGWTSGNIGELFF
-	-	TRBJ2-5	TRBV6-5	TGTGCCAGCAGGTCAAGGGCGGGTAGGGAGACCCAGTACTTC	CASRSRAGRETQYF
once	TRBD2	TRBJ2-7	TRBV9	TGTGCCAGCAGCGCGGGGGACGAGCGGGGCTACGAGCAGTACTTC	CASSAGDERGYEQYF
-	TRBD1	TRBJ2-1	TRBV12-3/TRBV12-4	TGTGCCAGCACCCTGGGACAGAACAATGAGCAGTTCTTC	CASTLGQNNEQFF
-	-	TRBJ1-1	TRBV5-1	TGCGCCAGCAGCTTGGAACGGGGGTCTCTAGAACCGAACACTGAAGCTTTCTTT	CASSLERGSLEPNTEAFF
-	-	TRBJ1-3	TRBV5-1	TGCGCCAGCAGCTTCGGGGAGAATCGCTCTGGAAACACCATATATTTT	CASSFGENRSGNTIYF
few	-	TRBJ2-3	TRBV11-2	TGTGCCAGCTCTCCAGGTATCACAGATACGCAGTATTTT	CASSPGITDTQYF
-	-	TRBJ1-1	TRBV11-2	TGTGCCAGCACAAACGTCCGGGGGAACACTGAAGCTTTCTTT	CASTNVRGNTEAFF
-	TRBD2	TRBJ2-3	TRBV7-2	TGTGCCAGCAGCTTGATTCTAGCGGGGGGCACAGATACGCAGTATTTT	CASSLILAGGTDTQYF
-	-	TRBJ1-1	TRBV25-1	TGTGCCAGCAGTGAAAACGTGAACACTGAAGCTTTCTTT	CASSENVNTEAFF
-	-	TRBJ1-1	TRBV11-2	TGTGCCAGCAGCTTAGGGGCAGGGCGAGTGACTTTCTTT	CASSLGAGRVTFF
once	-	TRBJ1-6	TRBV5-4	TGTGCCAGCAGCTTGGACCCCTCGGGAACACCCCTCCACTTT	CASSLDPSGTPLHF
-	-	TRBJ1-4	TRBV5-6	TGTGCCAGCAGCCTGTACCAGACAGTAAAAAATGAAAAACTGTTTTTT	CASSLYQTVKNEKLFF
few	TRBD2	TRBJ2-3	TRBV6-4	TGTGCCAGCAGTGACCCAACCCTGGGACTAGCGGGGAGGACAGATACGCAGTATTTT	CASSDPTLGLAGRTDTQYF
-	TRBD1	TRBJ1-2	TRBV18	TGTGCCAGCTCAACCGGGACAGAGTATGGCTACACCTTC	CASSTGTEYGYTF
-	-	TRBJ1-2	TRBV19	TGTGCCAGTAGTTCGACAGCAATCTATGGCTACACCTTC	CASSSTAIYGYTF
-	-	TRBJ2-1	TRBV5-5	TGTGCCAGCAGCTTAGCTTTCTCCTACAATGAGCAGTTCTTC	CASSLAFSYNEQFF
-	TRBD1	TRBJ2-5	TRBV28	TGTGCCAGCAGTTTCCCCGGACAGGGGGAGGAGACCCAGTACTTC	CASSFPGQGEETQYF
-	TRBD2	TRBJ2-7	TRBV5-6	TGTGCCAGCAGCTTTAGCGGGTTCTCCTACGAGCAGTACTTC	CASSFSGFSYEQYF
-	-	TRBJ1-1	TRBV6-4	TGTGCCAGCAGTGACAAAATGAACACTGAAGCTTTCTTT	CASSDKMNTEAFF
-	-	TRBJ1-1	TRBV12-3/TRBV12-4	TGTGCCAGCAGCTTACCAGGGGTCGCTTTCTTT	CASSLPGVAFF
-	-	TRBJ1-3	TRBV5-1	TGCGCCAGCAGGGAGGGGACTGGAAACACCATATATTTT	CASREGTGNTIYF
-	TRBD1	TRBJ1-3	TRBV9	TGTGCCAGCAGCCCCGGGACAGGGGGTTCTGGAAACACCATATATTTT	CASSPGTGGSGNTIYF
-	-	TRBJ2-1	TRBV28	TGTGCCAGCAGTCCTGACAATGAGCAGTTCTTC	CASSPDNEQFF
-	TRBD1	TRBJ1-6	TRBV30	TGTGCCTGGGAAGGACAGGGAAATACACCCCTCCACTTT	CAWEGQGNTPLHF
few	TRBD1	TRBJ1-2	TRBV4-1	TGCGCCAGCAGCCACCGACAAACAGGGGTGGACGGCTACACCTTC	CASSHRQTGVDGYTF
once	-	TRBJ1-3	TRBV5-1	TGCGCCAGCAGCTTGGGGGGGCACTCTGGAAACACCATATATTTT	CASSLGGHSGNTIYF
-	TRBD2	TRBJ2-7	TRBV19	TGTGCCAGTAGTCTCCAAGGCGGGAGTCCAAACGAGCAGTACTTC	CASSLQGGSPNEQYF
-	-	TRBJ1-1	TRBV5-1	TGCGCCAGCAGCTTGGGCCAAACAGGAGTGAACACTGAAGCTTTCTTT	CASSLGQTGVNTEAFF
-	TRBD2	TRBJ2-3	TRBV24-1	TGTGCCACCAGTGATTTTAGCGGGGATACGCAGTATTTT	CATSDFSGDTQYF
-	-	TRBJ1-3	TRBV28	TGTGCCAGCAGCCCCCCGCCGCCCTCTGGAAACACCATATATTTT	CASSPPPPSGNTIYF
-	-	TRBJ2-7	TRBV28	TGTGCCAGCTGTACCAGTTCAAGCTCCTACGAGCAGTACTTC	CASCTSSSSYEQYF
-	-	TRBJ2-7	TRBV10-3	TGTGCCATCAGTGAAGGGCGGATGCAGTACTTC	CAISEGRMQYF
-	-	TRBJ2-1	TRBV6-5	TGTGCCAGCAGCAAAACAGGGAGGAGTGAGCAGTTCTTC	CASSKTGRSEQFF
-	TRBD2	TRBJ2-3	TRBV10-3	TGTGCCATCAGCCAGCGGGAGGGCCGGATATTGACAGATACGCAGTATTTT	CAISQREGRILTDTQYF
-	TRBD2	TRBJ2-1	TRBV24-1	TGTGCCACCAGTGGACTCATGGGACGGGAGGTGAAGCCCAATGAGCAGTTCTTC	CATSGLMGREVKPNEQFF
-	-	TRBJ1-1	TRBV2	TGTGCCAGCCAGGGAAAGTCGGCTTTCTTT	CASQGKSAFF
-	-	TRBJ2-2	TRBV5-1	TGCGCCAGCAGCCCCGGGACCACGAACACCGGGGAGCTGTTTTTT	CASSPGTTNTGELFF
-	TRBD1	TRBJ1-2	TRBV9	TGTGCCAGCAGCTTAAGGACAGGGGCATTCTATGGCTACACCTTC	CASSLRTGAFYGYTF
-	TRBD1	TRBJ1-3	TRBV7-8	TGTGCCAGCAGACCGGACAGGGGCTCTGGAAACACCATATATTTT	CASRPDRGSGNTIYF
-	-	TRBJ1-2	TRBV7-9	TGTGCCAGCAGAAACCCAGAAACCGGGACACTTGGGGGCTACACCTTC	CASRNPETGTLGGYTF
-	TRBD2	TRBJ2-1	TRBV9	TGTGCCAGCAGCCTGGGACTAGCGGTGTACAATGAGCAGTTCTTC	CASSLGLAVYNEQFF
-	-	TRBJ2-7	TRBV6-5	TGTGCCAGCAACCCACAGGCGATCACCTACGAGCAGTACTTC	CASNPQAITYEQYF
-	-	TRBJ1-1	TRBV6-5	TGTGCCAGCAGTTACGGGGGCAGGAACACTGAAGCTTTCTTT	CASSYGGRNTEAFF
-	TRBD1	TRBJ1-1	TRBV18	TGTGCCAGCTCACTGGGACAGGGACCGAACACTGAAGCTTTCTTT	CASSLGQGPNTEAFF
-	TRBD2	TRBJ2-1	TRBV7-2	TGTGCCAGCAGCTTAGTAACCACTAGCGGGGGTAATGAGCAGTTCTTC	CASSLVTTSGGNEQFF
-	-	TRBJ2-5	TRBV24-1	TGTGCCACCAGTGATTTGGCCGGGGGACGGGAGACCCAGTACTTC	CATSDLAGGRETQYF
-	-	TRBJ1-1	TRBV3-1/TRBV3-2	TGTGCCAGCAGCCAGGGAGGATATATTGAAGCTTTCTTT	CASSQGGYIEAFF
-	-	TRBJ2-2	TRBV10-1	TGCGCCAGCAGCACTGCAAGGACCGGGGAGCTGTTTTTT	CASSTARTGELFF
-	-	TRBJ1-1	TRBV19	TGTGCCAGTAGTGCCCAATTATCCAGGGGGAACACTGAAGCTTTCTTT	CASSAQLSRGNTEAFF
-	-	TRBJ2-5	TRBV7-9	TGTGCCAGCAGCTTAGACGGCGGTGGTTCGAAGACCCAGTACTTC	CASSLDGGGSKTQYF